This T cell receptor beta chain was documented in a study of cytomegalovirus exposure and HLA in healthy donors. Study results and caveats: TCR beta sequences reportedly predicted the HLA-A and HLA-B alleles of most subjects accurately. Earlier analysis found most TCR beta V segments productive about 90% or about 30% of the time.

The PCR ran on 60 Vbeta and 13 Jbeta primers. Profiled with immunoSEQ multiplex PCR; TCRdb holds only in-frame clones, not every one. The table lists over 150,000 clones, 75% to 85% of them singletons. With 7 bases removed from V and 4 bases from J, the gap between germline ends came to 16 bases. This CDR3 comprises 15 residues. CDR1 SEHNR and CDR2 FQNEAQ come from the germline V gene (reference sequence). Turning to this clone: The antigen remains unidentified.

This sequence originates from a boy between 10 and 17 years old in good health and CMV-seronegative. The sample consisted of PBMCs. The genes are TRBV7-9 and TRBJ2-2; D may be TRBD2 (5 bases). CDR3 amino acids: CASTGKGLPTGELFF. In DNA form, the CDR3 reads TGTGCCAGCACCGGGAAAGGTCTACCCACCGGGGAGCTGTTTTTT.